This T cell receptor beta chain derives from a study of T-cell reconstitution after alpha-beta-depleted transplantation in children (dated by TCRdb to 2016 to 2017). The study in broad terms: The study quantitatively tracked T-cell immune reconstitution after TCRalphabeta/CD19-depleted allogeneic hematopoietic cell transplantation in children using TCR repertoire profiling.

This clonotype has just a few counts. Its antigen specificity is not known. No qualities accompany the bases; no much larger clone lies one base away. Receptor amplification or capture employed PCR. The sample was run on an Illumina HiSeq 2500. TCR libraries were prepared with molecular barcoding, using unique molecular identifiers to normalize TCRbeta repertoire quantification. TCRdb reprocessed the public reads (quality trimming at Q25 with fastp, clone calling with MiXCR) and kept in-frame beta chains. CDR3 protein sequences are deduplicated, and each keeps its most common genes and DNA. The sample table holds under 350,000 distinct CDR3 sequences, of which approximately 9.8% were seen once. The ten largest make up over 9% of the sample. Spanning cysteine to phenylalanine, the CDR3 consists of 12 amino acids. The sequence is cut down to CDR3 DNA, 36 bases in frame from base 1. CDR1 DFQATT and CDR2 SNEGSKA were looked up in the germline V gene (reference sequence). Trimming removed 7 bases from V and 2 bases from J, leaving 11 bases between the germline ends.

The clonotype comes from a human donor who donated a stem cell graft to a child with SCID. The chain uses TRBV20-1 and TRBJ1-2; matching of 5 bases hints at TRBD1 as the D gene. The material sequenced was PBMCs from the stem cell graft donor, taken from the stem cell graft. DNA sequence: TGCAGTGGTTCGGGGGGAAACTATGGCTACACCTTC. This gives the protein CSGSGGNYGYTF.